This T cell receptor beta chain was observed in a study of PD-L1 blockade in urothelial cancer. The CDR3 contains 14 residues. V shed 1 base, J shed 1 base, and the junction held 1 base outside the gene matches. Germline V lookup: CDR1 SGHVS, CDR2 FQNEAQ. The templates were synthetic TCR analogs, and they were spiked into each PCR. The table came from immunoSEQ multiplex PCR; TCRdb's copy has only in-frame clones and leaves some out. This sample has tens of thousands of clones, with 80% to 90% found just once. Indicated time point: peripheral blood 6 weeks after treatment start. Pretreatment sampling and on-treatment sampling together yielded between 1 and 8 samples for each patient.

The chain combines TRBV7-8 with TRBJ2-7; 7 nucleotides align to TRBD1. This TCR was recovered from a man older than 75 with urothelial cancer. The sample here was PBMCs, taken around atezolizumab (anti-PD-L1) treatment. The CDR3 reads CASSLGTGSYEQYF. The DNA for the CDR3 is TGTGCCAGCAGCTTAGGGACAGGTTCCTACGAGCAGTACTTC. The full variable domain, in which reference TRBV7-8 and TRBJ2-7 provide the parts outside the CDR3, is GAGVSQSPRYKVAKRGQDVALRCDPISGHVSLFWYQQALGQGPEFLTYFQNEAQLDKSGLPSDRFFAERPEGSVSTLKIQRTQQEDSAVYLCASSLGTGSYEQYFGPGTRLTVT.